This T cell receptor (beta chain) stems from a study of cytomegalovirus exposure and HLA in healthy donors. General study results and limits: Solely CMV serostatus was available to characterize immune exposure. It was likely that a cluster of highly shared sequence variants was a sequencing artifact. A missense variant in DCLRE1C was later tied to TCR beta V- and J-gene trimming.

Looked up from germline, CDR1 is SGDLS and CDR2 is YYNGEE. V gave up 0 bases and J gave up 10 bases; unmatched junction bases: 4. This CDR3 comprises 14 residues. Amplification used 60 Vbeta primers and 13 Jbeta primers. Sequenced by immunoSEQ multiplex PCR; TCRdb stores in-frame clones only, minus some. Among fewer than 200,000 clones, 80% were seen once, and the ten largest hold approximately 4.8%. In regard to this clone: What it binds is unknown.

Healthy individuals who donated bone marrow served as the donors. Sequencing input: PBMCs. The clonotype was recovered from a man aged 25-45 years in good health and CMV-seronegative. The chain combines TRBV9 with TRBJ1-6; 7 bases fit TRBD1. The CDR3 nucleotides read TGTGCCAGCAGCGTAGAACAGGGGCGCTCACCCCTCCACTTT. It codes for CASSVEQGRSPLHF. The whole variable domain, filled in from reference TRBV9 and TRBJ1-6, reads DSGVTQTPKHLITATGQRVTLRCSPRSGDLSVYWYQQSLDQGLQFLIQYYNGEERAKGNILERFSAQQFPDLHSELNLSSLELGDSALYFCASSVEQGRSPLHFGNGTRLTVT.